This TCR beta chain was sequenced in a study of CD8 T cells in ankylosing spondylitis. TCRdb itself ran the 5' RACE reads through MiXCR, one entry per CDR3 protein. The sample shows hundreds of thousands of distinct CDR3 sequences, 12% of them seen only once. This clonotype was recorded at least ten times. Its antigen is undetermined. The study's findings and limits: Characteristic of ankylosing spondylitis blood, it appeared, was a TCR beta motif comprising eight highly homologous variants. Several of the motif variants were reported before in synovial fluid and blood from reactive arthritis. Clones linked to disease were reported to show significant enrichment in matched ankylosing spondylitis synovial fluid.

The CDR3 loop spans 11 amino acids. The V end lost 6 bases, the J end lost 7 bases, and 10 bases lay between the germline ends. Germline V lookup: CDR1 SQVTM, CDR2 ANQGSEA. The rearrangement joins TRBV29-1 to TRBJ2-1; the D is unclear. The source of this sequence is a male donor with ankylosing spondylitis. Sequencing was done on a sample of blood, either unsorted or a sorted T cell fraction (not recorded which). CDR3 loop: CSVGNGNEQFF. Written as DNA, the CDR3 is TGCAGCGTCGGAAATGGAAATGAGCAGTTCTTC.